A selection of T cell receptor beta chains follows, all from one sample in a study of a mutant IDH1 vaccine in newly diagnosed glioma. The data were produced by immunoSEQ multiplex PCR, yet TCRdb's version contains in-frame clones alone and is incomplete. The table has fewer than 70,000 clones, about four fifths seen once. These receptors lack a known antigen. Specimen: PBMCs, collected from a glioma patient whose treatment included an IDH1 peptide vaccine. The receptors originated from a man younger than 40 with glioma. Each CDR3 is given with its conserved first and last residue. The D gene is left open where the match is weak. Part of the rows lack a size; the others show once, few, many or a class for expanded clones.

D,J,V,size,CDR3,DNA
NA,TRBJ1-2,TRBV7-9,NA,CASSYAQGSSYGYTF,TGTGCCAGCAGCTATGCACAGGGAAGCTCCTATGGCTACACCTTC
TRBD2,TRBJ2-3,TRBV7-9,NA,CASSLTSGRPTDTQYF,TGTGCCAGCAGCCTGACTAGCGGGAGACCCACAGATACGCAGTATTTT
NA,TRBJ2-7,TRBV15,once,CATSGTPVGEQYF,TGTGCCACCAGTGGGACTCCCGTGGGTGAGCAGTACTTC
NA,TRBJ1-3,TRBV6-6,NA,CASGRDSEGSGNTIYF,TGTGCCAGCGGCCGGGATTCGGAGGGCTCTGGAAACACCATATATTTT
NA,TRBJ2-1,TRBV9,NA,CASSPGQRPYNEQFF,TGTGCCAGCAGCCCGGGCCAGAGACCCTACAATGAGCAGTTCTTC
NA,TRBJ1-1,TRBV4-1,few,CASSHADSMNTEAFF,TGCGCCAGCAGCCACGCGGACAGTATGAACACTGAAGCTTTCTTT
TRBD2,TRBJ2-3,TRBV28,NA,CASAGSGGPTDTQYF,TGTGCTTCCGCGGGTAGCGGGGGCCCCACAGATACGCAGTATTTT
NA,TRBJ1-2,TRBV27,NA,CASSPGDRTTHGYTF,TGTGCCAGCAGTCCCGGGGACCGGACAACCCATGGCTACACCTTC
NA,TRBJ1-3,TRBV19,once,CASSPPGSGLTVYF,TGTGCCAGTAGTCCCCCGGGTTCAGGGCTCACCGTATATTTT
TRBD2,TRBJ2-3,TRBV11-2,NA,CASSLWGLAADTQYF,TGTGCCAGCAGCCTATGGGGCCTAGCGGCAGATACGCAGTATTTT
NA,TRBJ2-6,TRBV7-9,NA,CASSLSGALNSGANVLTF,TGTGCCAGCAGCTTGTCAGGGGCCCTTAACTCTGGGGCCAACGTCCTGACTTTC
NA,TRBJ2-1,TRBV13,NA,CATLPRGGGYNEQFF,TGTGCCACCCTACCGAGGGGAGGAGGGTACAATGAGCAGTTCTTC
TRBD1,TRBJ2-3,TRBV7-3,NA,CASSLVQGQAQYF,TGTGCCAGCAGCTTAGTGCAGGGACAGGCGCAGTATTTT
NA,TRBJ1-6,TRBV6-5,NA,CASSDQVNSPLHF,TGTGCCAGCAGTGACCAGGTGAATTCACCCCTCCACTTT
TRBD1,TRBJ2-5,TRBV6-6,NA,CASNPGTGEETQYF,TGTGCCAGCAACCCAGGGACAGGGGAAGAGACCCAGTACTTC
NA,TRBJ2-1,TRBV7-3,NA,CASSLTGYSNEQFF,TGTGCCAGCAGCTTAACGGGTTACAGCAATGAGCAGTTCTTC
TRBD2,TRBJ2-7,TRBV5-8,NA,CASSFSGRPHEQYF,TGTGCCAGCAGCTTTAGCGGGAGGCCCCACGAGCAGTACTTC
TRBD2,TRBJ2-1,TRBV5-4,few,CASSRLAGPAYNEQFF,TGTGCCAGCAGCAGACTAGCGGGGCCAGCCTACAATGAGCAGTTCTTC
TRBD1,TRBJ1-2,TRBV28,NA,CASSLVGQGELEGYTF,TGTGCCAGCAGTTTGGTCGGACAGGGAGAACTGGAAGGCTACACCTTC
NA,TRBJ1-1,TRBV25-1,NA,CASSRGGYTEAFF,TGTGCCAGCAGCCGGGGGGGGTACACTGAAGCTTTCTTT
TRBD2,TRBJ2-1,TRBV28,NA,CASSGLAGGRSMYNEQFF,TGTGCCAGCAGTGGACTAGCGGGGGGGCGTTCTATGTACAATGAGCAGTTCTTC
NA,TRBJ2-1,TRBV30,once,CAPGELLQFF,TGTGCCCCCGGTGAGCTGTTGCAGTTCTTC
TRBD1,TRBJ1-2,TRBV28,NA,CASSGDRVRGYTF,TGTGCCAGCAGTGGTGACAGGGTGAGAGGCTACACCTTC
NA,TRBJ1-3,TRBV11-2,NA,CASSSRQAHSGNTIYF,TGTGCCAGCAGCTCAAGACAGGCCCACTCTGGAAACACCATATATTTT
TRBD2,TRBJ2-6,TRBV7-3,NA,CASSLNPTSGRAAGANVLTF,TGTGCCAGCAGCTTGAATCCGACTAGCGGGAGGGCCGCTGGGGCCAACGTCCTGACTTTC
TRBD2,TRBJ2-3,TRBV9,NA,CASGRGLAKDTQYF,TGTGCCAGCGGCCGCGGACTAGCGAAAGATACGCAGTATTTT
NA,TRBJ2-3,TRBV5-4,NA,CASSSQGTDTQYF,TGTGCCAGCAGCTCACAGGGAACAGATACGCAGTATTTT
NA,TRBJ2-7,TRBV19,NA,CASSMLASYEQYF,TGTGCCAGTAGTATGTTGGCGTCCTACGAGCAGTACTTC
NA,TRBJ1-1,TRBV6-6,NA,CASSGRGGNTEAFF,TGTGCCAGCAGTGGCAGAGGAGGTAACACTGAAGCTTTCTTT
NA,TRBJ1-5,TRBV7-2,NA,CASSLDGGGNQPQHF,TGTGCCAGCAGCTTAGACGGTGGAGGGAATCAGCCCCAGCATTTT
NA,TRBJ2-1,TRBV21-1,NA,CASSHSNEQFF,TGTGCCAGCAGCCATTCAAATGAGCAGTTCTTC
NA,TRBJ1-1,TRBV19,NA,CASSGYREGTEAFF,TGTGCCAGTAGTGGATACAGGGAAGGCACTGAAGCTTTCTTT
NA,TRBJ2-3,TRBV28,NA,CASSSVTQYF,TGTGCCAGCTCGTCCGTAACGCAGTATTTT
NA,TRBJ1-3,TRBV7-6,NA,CASSFSGNTIYF,TGTGCCAGCAGCTTCTCTGGAAACACCATATATTTT
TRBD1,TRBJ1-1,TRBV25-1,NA,CASSPGTGLKAFF,TGTGCCAGCAGTCCCGGGACAGGGTTAAAAGCTTTCTTT
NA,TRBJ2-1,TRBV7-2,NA,CASSAQNEQFF,TGTGCCAGCAGCGCTCAGAATGAGCAGTTCTTC
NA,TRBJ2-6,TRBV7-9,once,CASSPRVSGANVLTF,TGTGCCAGCAGCCCCAGGGTCTCTGGGGCCAACGTCCTGACTTTC
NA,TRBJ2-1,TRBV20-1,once,CSAGPSNEQFF,TGCAGTGCGGGCCCTTCCAATGAGCAGTTCTTC
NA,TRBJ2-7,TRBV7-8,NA,CASSFRTAYEQYF,TGTGCCAGCAGCTTTAGGACAGCCTACGAGCAGTACTTC
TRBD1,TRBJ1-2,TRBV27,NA,CASGQGAFYGYTF,TGTGCCAGCGGACAGGGGGCTTTCTATGGCTACACCTTC
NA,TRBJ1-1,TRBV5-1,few,CASSLQGTSEAFF,TGCGCCAGCAGCTTGCAGGGAACCTCGGAAGCTTTCTTT
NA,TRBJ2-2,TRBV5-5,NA,CASSPEWANTGELFF,TGTGCCAGCAGCCCCGAGTGGGCGAACACCGGGGAGCTGTTTTTT
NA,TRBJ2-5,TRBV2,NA,CASSVGETQYF,TGTGCCAGCAGTGTTGGGGAGACCCAGTACTTC
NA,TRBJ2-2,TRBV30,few,CAWRSHQSGYTGELFF,TGTGCCTGGAGATCACACCAAAGCGGTTACACCGGGGAGCTGTTTTTT
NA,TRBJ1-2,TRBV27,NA,CASSLSQRYGYTF,TGTGCCAGCAGTTTATCGCAACGCTATGGCTACACCTTC
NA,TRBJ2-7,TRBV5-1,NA,CASSLAPGPYEQYF,TGCGCCAGCAGCTTGGCCCCAGGCCCCTACGAGCAGTACTTC
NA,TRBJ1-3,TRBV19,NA,CATQEWTWSSGNTIYF,TGTGCCACCCAAGAGTGGACATGGAGCTCTGGAAACACCATATATTTT
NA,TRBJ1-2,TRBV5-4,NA,CASSQDIRGGNGYTF,TGTGCCAGCAGCCAAGATATCAGAGGGGGAAATGGCTACACCTTC
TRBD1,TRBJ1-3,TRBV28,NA,CASSPAGQGARGNTIYF,TGTGCCAGCAGTCCCGCCGGACAGGGGGCGAGGGGAAACACCATATATTTT
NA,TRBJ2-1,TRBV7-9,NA,CASSLESGYEQFF,TGTGCCAGCAGCTTAGAGTCAGGGTATGAGCAGTTCTTC
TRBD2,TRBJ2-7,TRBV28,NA,CASSLGLAGSAAEQYF,TGTGCCAGCAGCCTCGGACTAGCGGGATCCGCGGCCGAGCAGTACTTC
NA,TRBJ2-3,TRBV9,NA,CASSVGLAGDTQYF,TGTGCCAGCAGCGTAGGGCTAGCAGGAGATACGCAGTATTTT
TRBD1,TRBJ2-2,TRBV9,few,CASSPRQGSGELFF,TGTGCCAGCAGCCCTCGACAGGGGAGCGGGGAGCTGTTTTTT
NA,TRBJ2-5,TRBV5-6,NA,CASRRKGPEVQETQYF,TGTGCCAGCAGACGGAAGGGCCCTGAGGTCCAAGAGACCCAGTACTTC
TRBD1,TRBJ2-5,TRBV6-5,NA,CASSYSKQGRETQYF,TGTGCCAGCAGTTACTCGAAACAGGGGCGGGAGACCCAGTACTTC
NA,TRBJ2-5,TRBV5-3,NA,CARSLGETQYF,TGTGCCAGAAGCTTGGGAGAGACCCAGTACTTC
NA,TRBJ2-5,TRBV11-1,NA,CASSLATGPLQETQYF,TGTGCCAGCAGCTTAGCTACAGGACCACTCCAAGAGACCCAGTACTTC
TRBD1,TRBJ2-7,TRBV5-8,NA,CASSSRDRVTYEQYF,TGTGCCAGCAGCTCGAGAGACAGGGTGACCTACGAGCAGTACTTC